Listed here are 14 T cell receptor beta chains from one sample, sequenced in a study of cytomegalovirus exposure and HLA in healthy donors. The PCR had 60 Vbeta and 13 Jbeta primers. Profiling relied on immunoSEQ multiplex PCR, and the TCRdb table lists in-frame clones only, not all of them. The repertoire holds around 77,000 clones, 70% to 80% seen once, with 3% to 3.5% in the top ten. Sequenced material: PBMCs. These TCRs come from a man aged 35-49 years in good health and CMV-seronegative.

The genes are TRBV18 and TRBJ2-7, with TRBD2 identical over 8 bases. V lost 3 bases and J lost 4; bases outside the gene matches: 5. The V gene's germline CDR1 is KGHSH and CDR2 LQKENI. This CDR3 comprises 14 residues. The CDR3 sequence is CASSPERGRYEQYF. CDR3 nucleotide sequence: TGTGCCAGCTCACCTGAGCGGGGGAGGTACGAGCAGTACTTC.

The chain carries TRBV5-6 and TRBJ2-5; D may be TRBD1 (6 bases). Germline V gene lookup returns CDR1 SGHDT and CDR2 YYEEEE. With 1 base removed from V and 5 bases from J, the gap between germline ends came to 18 bases. The CDR3 sequence is 16 residues long. In DNA form, the CDR3 reads TGTGCCAGCAGCTTGACCACAGGGAACGGAGTGGAGACCCAGTACTTC. Amino acids: CASSLTTGNGVETQYF.

There are a few counts of this clone. The rearrangement links TRBV5-1 to TRBJ1-2; D may be TRBD1 (6 bases). The germline V and J ends were trimmed by 3 bases and 14 bases, with 17 bases remaining between them. This CDR3 is built from 12 residues. Germline V lookup: CDR1 SGHRS, CDR2 YFSETQ. The CDR3 nucleotides read TGCGCCAGCAGCTGGGGGCCGCAGGAGAAGACCTTC. This gives the protein CASSWGPQEKTF.

This clone was seen just once. The rearrangement links TRBV7-9 to TRBJ1-2, with no clear D. Germline CDR1 is SEHNR and CDR2 is FQNEAQ (reference sequence). The ends were cut back, 5 bases at V and 6 bases at J, with 19 bases in the middle. The CDR3 runs 15 residues. The CDR3 reads CASSLSGSGPNGYTF. CDR3 nucleotides: TGTGCCAGCAGCCTTTCCGGCAGCGGCCCAAATGGCTACACCTTC.

V gene TRBV29-1 combines with J gene TRBJ1-4, with TRBD1 as a possible D gene (5 bases). The germline gives CDR1 SQVTM, CDR2 ANQGSEA. The V end was cut by 6 bases, the J end by 8 bases, with 13 bases between. The CDR3 spans 12 residues. As DNA, the CDR3 is TGCAGCGTGGGGGGAGGGGAAGAAAAACTGTTTTTT. Translated: CSVGGGEEKLFF.

CDR3 sequence reads: CASSLGDFQETQYF. The CDR3 DNA reads as TGTGCCAGCAGCTTAGGCGACTTTCAAGAGACCCAGTACTTC. This rearrangement joins TRBV7-2 to TRBJ2-5; D remains unclear. The V gene lost 1 base and the J gene lost 2 bases, with 8 bases spanning the gap. The CDR3 loop spans 14 amino acids. Germline-derived CDR1 and CDR2 are SGHTA and FQGNSA.

This chain connects TRBV4-1 to TRBJ2-5; 10 bases fit TRBD2. Losses at the gene ends were 3 bases for V and 1 base for J; bases not matched to a gene: 11. CDR3 length equals 18 residues. The germline gives CDR1 MGHRA, CDR2 YSYEKL. CDR3 sequence: CASSQKSPSGGIQETQYF. CDR3 bases: TGCGCCAGCAGCCAGAAGTCCCCTAGCGGGGGCATCCAAGAGACCCAGTACTTC.

This chain links TRBV6-5 with TRBJ2-7; 7 positions agree with TRBD1. After removal of 0 bases from V and 9 bases from J, the junction contained 11 bases not matched to a gene. The CDR3 is 15 amino acids. Germline CDR1 reads MNHEY; CDR2 reads SVGAGI. DNA for the CDR3: TGTGCCAGCAGTTACTCAGAGGGGGCCGGTGTTGTGCAGTACTTC. This translates into CASSYSEGAGVVQYF.

This clone was seen only once. The chain recombines TRBV2 with TRBJ2-2; D is undetermined. V lost 2 bases and J 6 bases, leaving 7 bases between the germline ends. This CDR3 is 13 amino acids long. CDR1 and CDR2 (germline): SNHLY, FYNNEI. As DNA, the CDR3 is TGTGCCAGCAGTGAATTACAACCCGGGGAGCTGTTTTTT. Its protein product is CASSELQPGELFF.

The chain couples TRBV11-2 to TRBJ2-3, with 7 bases that match TRBD2. Germline V lookup: CDR1 SGHAT, CDR2 FQNNGV. The J segment lost 11 bases and the V segment lost 4 bases, leaving 9 bases of the junction unmatched. The CDR3 covers 13 residues. The CDR3 loop reads CASSSSGLGGQYF. The CDR3, as DNA: TGTGCCAGCAGCTCCAGCGGACTAGGAGGGCAGTATTTT.

CDR3 nucleotides: TGTGCCAGCAGCTCCGGACAGGGAAGGCTTCGGGGCAATGGCTACACCTTC. Amino acid sequence: CASSSGQGRLRGNGYTF. J is TRBJ1-2 and V is TRBV7-2; 8 positions agree with TRBD1. The CDR3 is 17 residues long. V trimming: 4 bases; J trimming: 6 bases; junction bases outside the gene matches: 16. Germline CDR1 SGHTA, CDR2 FQGNSA.

J is TRBJ2-7 and V is TRBV18, with D perhaps matching TRBD1 (5 bases). The germline V gene has CDR1 KGHSH and CDR2 LQKENI. Trimming removed 5 bases at V and 2 bases at J, with 19 bases between. The CDR3 consists of 16 residues. The DNA for the CDR3 is TGTGCCAGCTCAGCATCCAGGGTCTCCTCAACCTACGAGCAGTACTTC. Amino acid sequence: CASSASRVSSTYEQYF. The full variable domain, its missing parts supplied by reference TRBV18 and TRBJ2-7, is NAGVMQNPRHLVRRRGQEARLRCSPMKGHSHVYWYRQLPEEGLKFMVYLQKENIIDESGMPKERFSAEFPKEGPSILRIQQVVRGDSAAYFCASSASRVSSTYEQYFGPGTRLTVT.

The chain carries TRBV12-5 and TRBJ2-1; a possible D gene is TRBD2 (6 bases). V was trimmed by 8 bases and J by 6 bases, leaving 14 bases between them. From germline, CDR1 is LGHNT and CDR2 FRNRAP. The CDR3 is 13 amino acids. CDR3 in DNA: TGTGCTAGTTGGAGGGGTTGGGTCAATGAGCAGTTCTTC. Residues: CASWRGWVNEQFF.

The rearrangement uses TRBV9 and TRBJ2-3; TRBD1 is a possible D gene (6 bases). The CDR3 is 15 amino acids. V gave up 0 bases and J gave up 2 bases, with 10 bases separating them. The germline V gene encodes CDR1 SGDLS and CDR2 YYNGEE. CDR3: CASSVGDTNTDTQYF. CDR3 DNA sequence: TGTGCCAGCAGCGTAGGGGACACCAACACAGATACGCAGTATTTT.